This record concerns one T cell receptor (beta chain) sequence. These data are taken from a study of blood T cell repertoires in COVID-19. Turning to the study itself: Samples taken during acute and convalescent COVID-19 were collected in the United States, Italy and Spain. Sample material is recorded as cDNA or gDNA derived from T cells, B-cell-depleted T cells, or PBMCs.

Source study methods: Using reference gene primer amplification, nucleated cell counts were estimated. Measured with immunoSEQ multiplex PCR; TCRdb has only the in-frame clones, and not every one. V and J calls and clone size are given by that table; D and trimming were obtained from the DNA. The sample has approximately 88,000 clones; 70% to 90% are singletons. The CDR3 spans 13 residues. Trimming shortened V by 4 bases and J by 3 bases, and 9 bases separated the two germline ends. The germline CDR1 and CDR2 sequences are LGHNA and YSLEER. J is TRBJ1-1 and V is TRBV4-3; D uncertain. Sequenced input: peripheral blood. The TCR was taken from a woman in her 70s with acute or convalescent COVID-19. CDR3 amino acids: CASSLSPDTEAFF. The CDR3 nucleotides read TGCGCCAGCAGCCTTTCCCCGGACACTGAAGCTTTCTTT.